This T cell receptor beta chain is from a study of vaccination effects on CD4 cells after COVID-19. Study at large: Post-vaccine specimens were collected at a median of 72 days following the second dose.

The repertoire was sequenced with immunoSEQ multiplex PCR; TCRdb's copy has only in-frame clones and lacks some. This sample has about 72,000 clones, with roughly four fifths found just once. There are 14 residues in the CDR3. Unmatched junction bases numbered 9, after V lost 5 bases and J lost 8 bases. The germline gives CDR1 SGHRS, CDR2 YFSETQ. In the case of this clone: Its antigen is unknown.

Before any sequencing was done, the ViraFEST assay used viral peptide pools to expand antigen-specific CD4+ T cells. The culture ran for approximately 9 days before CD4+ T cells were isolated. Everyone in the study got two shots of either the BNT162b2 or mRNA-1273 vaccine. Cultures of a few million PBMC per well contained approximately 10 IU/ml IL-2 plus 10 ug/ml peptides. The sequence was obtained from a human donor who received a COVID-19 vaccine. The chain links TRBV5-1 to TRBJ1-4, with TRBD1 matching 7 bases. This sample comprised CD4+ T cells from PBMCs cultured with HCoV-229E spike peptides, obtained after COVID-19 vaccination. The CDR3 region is CASRDTGAEEKLFF. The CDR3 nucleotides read TGCGCCAGCAGGGATACAGGGGCGGAAGAAAAACTGTTTTTT.